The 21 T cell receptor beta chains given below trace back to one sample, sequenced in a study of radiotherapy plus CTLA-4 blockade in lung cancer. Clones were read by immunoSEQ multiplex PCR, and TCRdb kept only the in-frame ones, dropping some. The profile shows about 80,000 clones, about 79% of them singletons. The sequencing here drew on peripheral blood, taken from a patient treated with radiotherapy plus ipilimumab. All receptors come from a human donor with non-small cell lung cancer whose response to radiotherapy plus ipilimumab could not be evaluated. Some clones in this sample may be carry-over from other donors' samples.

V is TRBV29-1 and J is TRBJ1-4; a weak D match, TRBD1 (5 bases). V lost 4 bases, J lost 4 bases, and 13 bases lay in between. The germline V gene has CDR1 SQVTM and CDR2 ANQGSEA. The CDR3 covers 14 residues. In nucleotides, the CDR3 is TGCAGCGTTGGCCAGACAGCGAATAATGAAAAACTGTTTTTT. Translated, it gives CSVGQTANNEKLFF.

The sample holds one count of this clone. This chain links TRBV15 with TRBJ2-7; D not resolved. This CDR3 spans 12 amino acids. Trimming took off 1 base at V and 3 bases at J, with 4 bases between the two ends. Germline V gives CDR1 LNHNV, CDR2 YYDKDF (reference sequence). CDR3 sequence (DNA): TGTGCCACCAGCAGAGTGAGCTACGAGCAGTACTTC. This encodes CATSRVSYEQYF.

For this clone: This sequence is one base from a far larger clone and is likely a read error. The CDR3 DNA is TGCAGCGTTGTCCCTCAGGGCGCGGCTGGCTCCACCTTC. Translated, it gives CSVVPQGAAGSTF. The chain uses TRBV29-1 and TRBJ1-2, with a weak D call TRBD1 (5 bases). From germline, CDR1 is SQVTM and CDR2 ANQGSEA. The length of the CDR3 is 13 residues. Looking up the rest from reference TRBV29-1 and TRBJ1-2 gives the full variable domain: SAVISQKPSRDICQRGTSLTIQCQVDSQVTMMFWYRQQPGQSLTLIATANQGSEATYESGFVIDKFPISRPNLTFSTLTVSNMSPEDSSIYLCSVVPQGAAGSTFGSGTRLTVV.

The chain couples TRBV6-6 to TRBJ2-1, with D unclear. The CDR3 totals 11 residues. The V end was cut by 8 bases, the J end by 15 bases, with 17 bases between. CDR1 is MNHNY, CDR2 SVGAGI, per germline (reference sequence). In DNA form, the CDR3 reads TGTGCCAGCGTCCGAGACTCCGACCCGTTCTTC. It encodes CASVRDSDPFF.

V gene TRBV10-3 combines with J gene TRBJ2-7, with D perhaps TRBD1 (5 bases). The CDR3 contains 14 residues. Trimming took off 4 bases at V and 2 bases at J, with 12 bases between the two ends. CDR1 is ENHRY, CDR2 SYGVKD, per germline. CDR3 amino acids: CAISVDSTTYEQYF. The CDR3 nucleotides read TGTGCCATCAGTGTTGACAGTACTACCTACGAGCAGTACTTC.

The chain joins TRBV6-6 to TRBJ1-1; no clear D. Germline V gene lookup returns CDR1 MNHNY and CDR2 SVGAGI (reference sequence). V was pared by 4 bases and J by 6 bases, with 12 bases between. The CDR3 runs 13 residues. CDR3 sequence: CASSSESAAEAFF. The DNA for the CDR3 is TGTGCCAGCAGTTCAGAATCGGCGGCTGAAGCTTTCTTT.

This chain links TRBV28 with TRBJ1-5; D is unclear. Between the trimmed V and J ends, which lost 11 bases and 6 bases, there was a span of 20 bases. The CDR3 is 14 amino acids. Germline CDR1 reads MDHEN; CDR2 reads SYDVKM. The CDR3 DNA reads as TGTGCCGCCTCACGGGTAGACGCGGGTCAGCCCCAGCATTTT. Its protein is CAASRVDAGQPQHF.

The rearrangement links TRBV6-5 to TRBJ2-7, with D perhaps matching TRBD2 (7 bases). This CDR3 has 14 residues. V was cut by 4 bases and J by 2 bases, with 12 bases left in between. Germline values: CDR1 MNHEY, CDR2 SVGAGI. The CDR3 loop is CASSSGGGTYEQYF. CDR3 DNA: TGTGCCAGCAGTTCGGGGGGCGGGACCTACGAGCAGTACTTC.

The CDR3, as DNA: TGCGCCAGCAGCTTGGCCCCTCGGACAGGGGGCTTCACAGATACGCAGTATTTT. Amino acids: CASSLAPRTGGFTDTQYF. The rearrangement links TRBV5-1 to TRBJ2-3, with 11 bases fitting TRBD1. In germline, CDR1 is SGHRS, CDR2 YFSETQ. This CDR3 is built from 18 residues. V gave up 0 bases and J gave up 2 bases; unmatched junction bases: 8.

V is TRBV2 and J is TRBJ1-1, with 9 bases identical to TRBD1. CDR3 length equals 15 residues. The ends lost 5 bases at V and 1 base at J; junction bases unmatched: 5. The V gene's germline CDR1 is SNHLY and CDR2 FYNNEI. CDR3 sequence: CASSLPGQGNTEAFF. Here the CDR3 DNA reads TGTGCCAGCAGTCTCCCGGGACAGGGGAACACTGAAGCTTTCTTT.

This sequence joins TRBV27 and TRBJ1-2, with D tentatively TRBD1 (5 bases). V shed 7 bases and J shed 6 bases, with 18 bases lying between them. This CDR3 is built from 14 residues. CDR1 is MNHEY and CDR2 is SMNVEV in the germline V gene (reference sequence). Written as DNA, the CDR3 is TGTGCCAGCACCCCCGGGGGGGGAGGGAATGGCTACACCTTC. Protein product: CASTPGGGGNGYTF.

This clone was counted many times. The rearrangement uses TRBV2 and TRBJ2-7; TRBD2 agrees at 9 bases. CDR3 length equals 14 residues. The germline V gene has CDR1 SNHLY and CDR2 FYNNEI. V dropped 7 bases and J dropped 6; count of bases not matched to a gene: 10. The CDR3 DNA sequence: TGTGCCAGCATCCCGGGAGCGGGGGGCTTCGAGCAGTACTTC. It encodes CASIPGAGGFEQYF.

CDR3 in DNA: TGTGCCAGTAGTATCCTCGGCCCAACAGTATCGGCCCACTCAGCAACTAATGAAAAACTGTTTTTT. Residues: CASSILGPTVSAHSATNEKLFF. The chain uses TRBV19 and TRBJ1-4, with unresolved D. Deletions cut 3 bases from V and 0 bases from J, with 29 bases between. Germline V gives CDR1 LNHDA, CDR2 SQIVND (reference sequence). The CDR3 is 22 residues long.

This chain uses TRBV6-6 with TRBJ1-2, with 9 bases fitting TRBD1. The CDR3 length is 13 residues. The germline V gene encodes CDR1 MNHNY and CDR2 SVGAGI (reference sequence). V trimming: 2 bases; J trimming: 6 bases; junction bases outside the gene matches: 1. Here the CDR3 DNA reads TGTGCCAGCAGTTACGACAGGGGGAATGGCTACACCTTC. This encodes CASSYDRGNGYTF.

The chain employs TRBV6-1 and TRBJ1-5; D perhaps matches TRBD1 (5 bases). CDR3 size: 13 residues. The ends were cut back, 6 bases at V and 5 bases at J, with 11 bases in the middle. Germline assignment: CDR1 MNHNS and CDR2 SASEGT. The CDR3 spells CASSGGGYQPQHF. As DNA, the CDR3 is TGTGCCAGCAGCGGGGGAGGGTATCAGCCCCAGCATTTT.

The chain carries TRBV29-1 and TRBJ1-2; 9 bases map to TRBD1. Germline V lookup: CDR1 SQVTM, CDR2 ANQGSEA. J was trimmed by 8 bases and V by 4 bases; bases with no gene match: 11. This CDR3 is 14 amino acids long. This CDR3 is CSVGLTGGYLGYTF. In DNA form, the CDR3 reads TGCAGCGTTGGTCTGACAGGGGGATATCTAGGCTACACCTTC.

The CDR3 sequence is CASSGLAGGRETQYF. CDR3 nucleotide sequence: TGTGCCAGCAGCGGGTTAGCGGGGGGGCGAGAGACCCAGTACTTC. This chain uses TRBV9 with TRBJ2-5, with TRBD2 identical over 11 bases. CDR3 length: 15 residues. CDR1 and CDR2 from the germline V gene are SGDLS and YYNGEE. V was pared by 3 bases and J by 4 bases, with 5 bases of the junction left unmatched.

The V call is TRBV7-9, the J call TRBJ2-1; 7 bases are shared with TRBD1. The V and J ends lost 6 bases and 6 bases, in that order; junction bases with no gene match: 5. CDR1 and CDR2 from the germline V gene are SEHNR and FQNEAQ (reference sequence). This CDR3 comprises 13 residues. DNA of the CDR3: TGTGCCAGCAGACCTCGACAGGGCAATGAGCAGTTCTTC. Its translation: CASRPRQGNEQFF. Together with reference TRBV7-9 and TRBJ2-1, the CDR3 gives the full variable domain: DTGVSQNPRHKITKRGQNVTFRCDPISEHNRLYWYRQTLGQGPEFLTYFQNEAQLEKSRLLSDRFSAERPKGSFSTLEIQRTEQGDSAMYLCASRPRQGNEQFFGPGTRLTVL.

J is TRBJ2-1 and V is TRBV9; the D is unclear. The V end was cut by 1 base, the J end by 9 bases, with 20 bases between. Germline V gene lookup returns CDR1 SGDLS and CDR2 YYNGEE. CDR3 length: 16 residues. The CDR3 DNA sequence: TGTGCCAGCAGCGTAATTTCGGCGGTCGTGGCCAGTGAGCAGTTCTTC. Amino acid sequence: CASSVISAVVASEQFF.

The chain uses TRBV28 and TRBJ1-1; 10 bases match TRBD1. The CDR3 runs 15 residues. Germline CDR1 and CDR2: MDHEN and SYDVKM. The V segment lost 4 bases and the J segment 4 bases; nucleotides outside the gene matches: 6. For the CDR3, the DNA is TGTGCCAGCAGTTGGGGGACAGGGGACGGCACTGAAGCTTTCTTT. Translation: CASSWGTGDGTEAFF.

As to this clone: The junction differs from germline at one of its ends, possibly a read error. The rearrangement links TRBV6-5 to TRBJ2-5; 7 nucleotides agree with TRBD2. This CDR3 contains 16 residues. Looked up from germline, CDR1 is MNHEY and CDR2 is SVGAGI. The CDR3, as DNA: TGTGCCACCAGTTGGGCCGGGACCCCGGGAGGCGAGACCCAGTACTTC. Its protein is CATSWAGTPGGETQYF.